This T cell receptor (beta chain) was identified in a study of EBV T-cell therapy then PD-1 blockade in nasopharyngeal carcinoma. A word on this clone: The antigen is not known.

Sequencing used immunoSEQ multiplex PCR; TCRdb keeps in-frame clones, though not all of them. This sample has about 19,000 clones, with 80% to 85% found just once. Treatment of the sample: AdE1-LMPpoly-expanded autologous EBV-specific T-cell therapy followed by anti-PD-1 nivolumab. The source material was CD8+ T cells from blood, sampled at roughly day 34 from a patient whose treatment included autologous EBV-specific T cells and nivolumab. This receptor was obtained from a man aged 40-55 years with nasopharyngeal carcinoma.

CDR3 DNA: TGTGCCAGCAGCTTGGGAAGGGGAACAGTGACTAATGAAAAACTGTTTTTT. This gives the protein CASSLGRGTVTNEKLFF. V gene TRBV5-4 combines with J gene TRBJ1-4; D may be TRBD1 (5 bases). Trimming took 0 bases from V and 2 from J, leaving 14 bases between them. This CDR3 is 17 amino acids long. Germline loops: CDR1 SGHNT, CDR2 YYREEE (reference sequence).